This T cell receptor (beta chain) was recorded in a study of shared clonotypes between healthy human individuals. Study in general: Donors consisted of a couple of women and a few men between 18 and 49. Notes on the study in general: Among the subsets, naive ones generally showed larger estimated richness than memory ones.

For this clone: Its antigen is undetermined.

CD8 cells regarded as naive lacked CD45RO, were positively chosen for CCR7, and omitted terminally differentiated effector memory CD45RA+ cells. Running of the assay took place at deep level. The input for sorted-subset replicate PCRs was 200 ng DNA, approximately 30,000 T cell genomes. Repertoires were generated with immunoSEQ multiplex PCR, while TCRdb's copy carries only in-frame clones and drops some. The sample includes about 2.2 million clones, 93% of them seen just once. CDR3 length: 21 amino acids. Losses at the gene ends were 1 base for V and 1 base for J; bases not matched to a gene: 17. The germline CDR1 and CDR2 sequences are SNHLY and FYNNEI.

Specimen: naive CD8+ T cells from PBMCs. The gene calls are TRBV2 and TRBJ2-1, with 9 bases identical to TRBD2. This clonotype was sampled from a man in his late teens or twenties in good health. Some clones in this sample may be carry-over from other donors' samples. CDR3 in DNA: TGTGCCAGCAGTGAAGGGGGAGGTGGTAGCGGGAGTGGGAGATCCTACAATGAGCAGTTCTTC. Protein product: CASSEGGGGSGSGRSYNEQFF.